Listed below are T cell receptor beta chains from one sample, sequenced in a study of blood T cell repertoires in COVID-19. Method: immunoSEQ multiplex PCR; TCRdb's copy keeps in-frame clones and lacks some. The sample includes tens of thousands of clones, 85% of them seen just once. Sequencing used peripheral blood. These receptor sequences come from a human donor in a cohort sampled during active COVID-19. CDR3s include the opening cysteine and the closing phenylalanine or tryptophan. The D gene is left open where the match is weak. Some rows have no size entry. The others give once, few or many, or a class for an expanded clone.

J: TRBJ2-3; D: TRBD2; V: TRBV5-4; size: once; CDR3: CASSPTSGSYTDTQYF; DNA: TGTGCCAGCAGCCCGACTAGCGGGAGTTACACAGATACGCAGTATTTT
J: TRBJ2-3; D: NA; V: TRBV6-5; size: once; CDR3: CASYRDTSTDTQYF; DNA: TGTGCCAGCTATCGGGACACGAGCACAGATACGCAGTATTTT
J: TRBJ1-4; D: NA; V: TRBV5-1; size: NA; CDR3: CASSLVRGTNEKLFF; DNA: TGCGCCAGCAGCTTGGTTAGGGGTACTAATGAAAAACTGTTTTTT
J: TRBJ2-1; D: TRBD1; V: TRBV19; size: NA; CDR3: CASKPDRDLYNEQFF; DNA: TGTGCCAGTAAACCAGACAGGGATCTATACAATGAGCAGTTCTTC
J: TRBJ2-1; D: TRBD2; V: TRBV19; size: NA; CDR3: CASRGWGGGDEQFF; DNA: TGTGCCAGTAGGGGATGGGGCGGGGGTGATGAGCAGTTCTTC
J: TRBJ1-3; D: NA; V: TRBV11-3; size: NA; CDR3: CASSSGQGSGNTIYF; DNA: TGTGCCAGCAGCTCTGGGCAGGGGTCTGGAAACACCATATATTTT
J: TRBJ2-1; D: TRBD1; V: TRBV4-1; size: once; CDR3: CASSRNAGQGYNEQFF; DNA: TGCGCCAGCAGCCGGAACGCGGGACAGGGTTACAATGAGCAGTTCTTC
J: TRBJ1-1; D: NA; V: TRBV3-1/TRBV3-2; size: NA; CDR3: CASSQEQVNTEAFF; DNA: TGTGCCAGCAGCCAAGAACAGGTGAACACTGAAGCTTTCTTT
J: TRBJ1-1; D: TRBD1; V: TRBV5-1; size: once; CDR3: CASSRGQMNTEAFF; DNA: TGCGCCAGCAGCCGGGGACAGATGAACACTGAAGCTTTCTTT
J: TRBJ2-1; D: NA; V: TRBV27; size: few; CDR3: CASRYYEQFF; DNA: TGTGCCAGCCGTTACTATGAGCAGTTCTTC
J: TRBJ1-1; D: NA; V: TRBV5-6; size: NA; CDR3: CASSFSREAFF; DNA: TGTGCCAGCAGCTTTAGCAGAGAAGCTTTCTTT
J: TRBJ1-2; D: NA; V: TRBV4-3; size: NA; CDR3: CASSQDTGPYGYTF; DNA: TGCGCCAGCAGCCAAGATACAGGGCCCTATGGCTACACCTTC
J: TRBJ2-5; D: TRBD2; V: TRBV12-3/TRBV12-4; size: NA; CDR3: CASSLAGVETQYF; DNA: TGTGCCAGCAGCCTAGCGGGGGTGGAGACCCAGTACTTC
J: TRBJ2-2; D: TRBD2; V: TRBV5-1; size: few; CDR3: CASSLDTTSLNTGELFF; DNA: TGCGCCAGCAGCCTCGACACGACTAGCTTGAACACCGGGGAGCTGTTTTTT
J: TRBJ1-2; D: TRBD1; V: TRBV7-2; size: once; CDR3: CASSTTGGPWNYGYTF; DNA: TGTGCCAGCAGCACGACAGGGGGCCCATGGAACTATGGCTACACCTTC
J: TRBJ2-1; D: NA; V: TRBV7-2; size: NA; CDR3: CASSLGGGAANEQFF; DNA: TGTGCCAGCAGCTTAGGTGGGGGGGCAGCCAATGAGCAGTTCTTC
J: TRBJ2-5; D: NA; V: TRBV11-3; size: NA; CDR3: CASSPSGGWETQYF; DNA: TGTGCCAGCAGCCCCTCGGGGGGCTGGGAGACCCAGTACTTC
J: TRBJ2-1; D: TRBD2; V: TRBV9; size: NA; CDR3: CASSGQRGGSPPVYNEQFF; DNA: TGTGCCAGCAGCGGACAGCGGGGGGGCTCCCCGCCCGTATACAATGAGCAGTTCTTC
J: TRBJ2-2; D: NA; V: TRBV6-4; size: NA; CDR3: CASSAGEGTGELFF; DNA: TGTGCCAGCAGTGCGGGGGAAGGCACCGGGGAGCTGTTTTTT
J: TRBJ2-2; D: NA; V: TRBV19; size: few; CDR3: CASSSTGRVGTGELFF; DNA: TGTGCCAGTAGTTCTACAGGGCGGGTGGGCACCGGGGAGCTGTTTTTT
J: TRBJ1-1; D: NA; V: TRBV7-2; size: NA; CDR3: CASSFMGTSSLGAFF; DNA: TGTGCCAGCAGCTTCATGGGGACTTCTTCATTGGGGGCTTTCTTT
J: TRBJ2-7; D: TRBD1; V: TRBV2; size: NA; CDR3: CASRGQGDFYEQYF; DNA: TGTGCCAGCAGGGGACAGGGGGATTTCTACGAGCAGTACTTC
J: TRBJ1-2; D: NA; V: TRBV5-8; size: once; CDR3: CASSLTTGLGYTF; DNA: TGTGCCAGCAGCTTGACCACAGGGTTGGGCTACACCTTC
J: TRBJ2-5; D: NA; V: TRBV29-1; size: NA; CDR3: CSVSGFGETQYF; DNA: TGCAGCGTTAGCGGGTTCGGGGAGACCCAGTACTTC
J: TRBJ1-5; D: NA; V: TRBV21-1; size: NA; CDR3: CASSKGAKNSNQPQHF; DNA: TGTGCCAGCAGCAAAGGGGCAAAGAATAGCAATCAGCCCCAGCATTTT
J: TRBJ1-1; D: NA; V: TRBV6-6; size: few; CDR3: CASSFVGQTEAFF; DNA: TGTGCCAGCAGTTTCGTAGGACAGACTGAAGCTTTCTTT
J: TRBJ2-7; D: NA; V: TRBV6-5; size: NA; CDR3: CASNQGGTYEQYF; DNA: TGTGCCAGCAATCAGGGTGGGACCTACGAGCAGTACTTC
J: TRBJ2-2; D: NA; V: TRBV7-7; size: few; CDR3: CASSPGRQNTGELFF; DNA: TGTGCCAGCAGCCCAGGGCGACAGAACACCGGGGAGCTGTTTTTT
J: TRBJ1-4; D: NA; V: TRBV7-8; size: NA; CDR3: CASSPPGANEKLFF; DNA: TGTGCCAGCAGCCCCCCCGGGGCTAATGAAAAACTGTTTTTT
J: TRBJ1-4; D: NA; V: TRBV10-1; size: NA; CDR3: CASSEAGTNEKLFF; DNA: TGCGCCAGCAGTGAGGCAGGGACTAATGAAAAACTGTTTTTT
J: TRBJ2-7; D: TRBD2; V: TRBV4-1; size: NA; CDR3: CASSLGLAASEQYF; DNA: TGCGCCAGCAGCTTGGGCCTAGCGGCCTCCGAGCAGTACTTC
J: TRBJ2-4; D: NA; V: TRBV19; size: NA; CDR3: CASSIRPGGADIQYF; DNA: TGTGCCAGTAGTATCCGCCCTGGTGGCGCGGACATTCAGTACTTC
J: TRBJ2-2; D: TRBD1; V: TRBV7-7; size: NA; CDR3: CASSLGGGAAGELFF; DNA: TGTGCCAGCAGCTTAGGAGGGGGCGCCGCCGGGGAGCTGTTTTTT
J: TRBJ2-2; D: NA; V: TRBV2; size: once; CDR3: CASSREDTGELFF; DNA: TGTGCCAGCAGTAGGGAGGACACCGGGGAACTGTTTTTT
J: TRBJ1-1; D: TRBD1; V: TRBV18; size: NA; CDR3: CASSPGTGENTEAFF; DNA: TGTGCCAGCTCACCAGGGACAGGGGAGAACACTGAAGCTTTCTTT
J: TRBJ2-1; D: TRBD1; V: TRBV6-5; size: NA; CDR3: CASSYGGTGRNNEQFF; DNA: TGTGCCAGCAGTTACGGGGGGACAGGGCGTAACAATGAGCAGTTCTTC
J: TRBJ1-4; D: NA; V: TRBV19; size: few; CDR3: CASSTRAGEEKLFF; DNA: TGTGCCAGTAGTACCAGGGCAGGCGAGGAAAAACTGTTTTTT
J: TRBJ2-7; D: TRBD2; V: TRBV13; size: NA; CDR3: CASSRSSGYEQYF; DNA: TGTGCCAGCAGTAGATCTAGCGGGTACGAGCAGTACTTC
J: TRBJ1-4; D: TRBD1; V: TRBV12-3/TRBV12-4; size: once; CDR3: CASSFRGTELFF; DNA: TGTGCCAGCAGTTTTCGGGGGACAGAACTGTTTTTT
J: TRBJ1-5; D: TRBD1; V: TRBV6-5; size: NA; CDR3: CASSLTGGNQPQHF; DNA: TGTGCCAGCAGCCTGACAGGGGGCAATCAGCCCCAGCATTTT
J: TRBJ2-3; D: TRBD1; V: TRBV19; size: NA; CDR3: CASSTRDRTDTQYF; DNA: TGTGCCAGTAGTACCCGGGACAGGACAGATACGCAGTATTTT